This TCR beta chain is drawn from a study of blood T cells in healthy people across ages. At the level of the study: Every two T cells gave about one barcoded beta molecule via template switching.

The CDR3 is 14 residues long. Looked up from germline, CDR1 is SGHTA and CDR2 is FQGNSA. Trimming removed 5 bases from V and 3 bases from J; junction bases left unmatched: 4. In this sample, this clonotype turned up a few times. For the second PCR, which ran for roughly 7 to 11 cycles, a sample-barcoded 5' primer and a J-beta primer mix were used. Any given sample supplied a minimum of 2.5 million CDR3-containing paired-end reads. From the 5' RACE reads, TCRdb called clonotypes with MiXCR, one entry per CDR3 protein. The sample includes 1,500,000 or so distinct CDR3 sequences, 59% of them seen just once.

The receptor was derived from a man aged 18 to 29 in good health. Sequencing was done on a sample of blood. This chain joins TRBV7-2 and TRBJ1-2; 9 positions agree with TRBD1. CDR3 in amino acids: CASSRDRVDYGYTF. The CDR3 DNA sequence: TGTGCCAGCAGCCGGGACAGGGTTGACTATGGCTACACCTTC.